This TCR beta chain was obtained from a study of human T cells and chemical hapten exposure. Sample time point: patch test 1, 2 weeks after DPC sensitization. As to treatment: therapeutic diphenylcyclopropenone sensitization with weekly scalp DPC. In the original processing: TCRs per sample had a median of roughly 93,000 and ranged from roughly 20,000 to 690,600. Each CDR3 protein is one row after TCRdb ran MiXCR on the RACE reads. The V and J calls shown here were made by TCRdb, not taken from the authors' results. The top ten clones hold 8.4% of a sample with 300,000 to 400,000 distinct CDR3 sequences, 5.5% to 8% of them seen once. CDR3 length: 17 residues. Germline trimming cut 5 bases from V and 0 bases from J; bases unmatched to any gene: 8. Germline-derived CDR1 and CDR2 are MGHRA and YSYEKL.

This rearrangement joins TRBV4-1 to TRBJ2-7; 12 bases line up with TRBD2. Specimen: whole blood, collected in connection with sensitization to the hapten diphenylcyclopropenone (DPC). This TCR derives from a woman aged 18-29 years with alopecia areata. Some clones in this sample may be carry-over from other donors' samples. The chain's CDR3 is CASSSRTSGENSYEQYF. The CDR3 DNA follows: TGCGCCAGCAGCTCAAGGACTAGCGGGGAGAACTCCTACGAGCAGTACTTC.